These 27 T cell receptor beta chains share one sample of origin, sequenced in a study of OX40 agonist ivuxolimab in advanced cancers. The method was immunoSEQ multiplex PCR; TCRdb's version includes in-frame clones alone and lacks a portion of them. The sample holds about 66,000 clones, 86% seen once. The sample here was CD4+ or CD8+ T cells sorted from blood, taken in a trial of the OX40 agonist ivuxolimab. These TCRs come from an adult with an advanced solid tumor such as melanoma, head and neck, liver or kidney cancer.

This chain joins TRBV6-5 and TRBJ1-1; 8 bases match TRBD1. J lost 7 bases, V lost 5 bases, and 12 bases had no gene match. The germline gives CDR1 MNHEY, CDR2 SVGAGI. The CDR3 is 15 residues long. The CDR3 loop is CASSPRGRGAVEAFF. In nucleotides, the CDR3 is TGTGCCAGCAGTCCCAGGGGGCGCGGCGCCGTTGAAGCTTTCTTT.

CDR3 region: CASSLTRTGENYGYTF. DNA of the CDR3: TGTGCCAGCAGTCTTACAAGGACAGGGGAGAACTATGGCTACACCTTC. This rearrangement joins TRBV2 to TRBJ1-2; TRBD1 matches 9 bases. This CDR3 contains 16 residues. Germline CDR1 SNHLY, CDR2 FYNNEI. After removal of 5 bases from V and 2 bases from J, the junction contained 9 bases not matched to a gene.

This rearrangement joins TRBV7-3 to TRBJ2-5, with a possible D match to TRBD2 (5 bases). V lost 5 bases and J lost 3, with 16 bases in between. This CDR3 is 15 amino acids long. Germline CDR1 and CDR2: SGHTA and FQGTGA. CDR3 in DNA: TGTGCCAGCAGCCACGGCTTGGGGAGAGAAGAGACCCAGTACTTC. The encoded protein is CASSHGLGREETQYF.

The chain uses TRBV4-2 and TRBJ1-6, with D maybe TRBD1 (5 bases). V shed 0 bases and J shed 11 bases, with 14 bases lying between them. Germline CDR1 and CDR2: LGHNA and YNFKEQ. The CDR3 is 15 amino acids. CDR3 nucleotides: TGTGCCAGCAGCCAAGAATCGGCCGACAGCACACCCCTCCACTTT. Protein product: CASSQESADSTPLHF.

This clone counts as medium-sized. This chain connects TRBV4-3 to TRBJ2-7, with a weak D call TRBD1 (5 bases). V was shortened by 0 bases and J by 3 bases, with 15 bases between the two germline ends. The CDR3 runs 16 residues. Germline lookup yields CDR1 LGHNA and CDR2 YSLEER. CDR3 sequence reads: CASSQDTGHKGYEQYF. The CDR3 bases are TGCGCCAGCAGCCAAGATACAGGACATAAAGGCTACGAGCAGTACTTC.

The V gene is TRBV6-6, the J gene TRBJ2-7; D is perhaps TRBD2 (6 bases). CDR3 size: 14 residues. With 8 bases removed from V and 3 bases from J, the gap between germline ends came to 17 bases. CDR1 is MNHNY, CDR2 SVGAGI, per germline (reference sequence). CDR3 DNA: TGTGCCAGCTTGGGCGGGACCCCCATCTACGAGCAGTACTTC. Protein product: CASLGGTPIYEQYF.

J is TRBJ1-3 and V is TRBV7-9; no definite D call. The V gene's germline CDR1 is SEHNR and CDR2 FQNEAQ (reference sequence). The V and J ends lost 5 bases and 0 bases respectively, with 11 bases between them. This CDR3 is built from 15 residues. The CDR3: CASSHDGPSGNTIYF. In DNA, the CDR3 is TGTGCCAGCAGCCACGACGGCCCCTCTGGAAACACCATATATTTT.

This chain links TRBV5-1 with TRBJ2-3; 7 nucleotides line up with TRBD2. The germline V gene has CDR1 SGHRS and CDR2 YFSETQ. The CDR3 runs to 16 residues. The V and J ends lost 0 bases and 13 bases, in that order; junction bases with no gene match: 17. The DNA of the CDR3 is TGCGCCAGCAGCTTGGCCCTCGGAACAGCGGGAACCAGGGAGTATTTT. The encoded protein is CASSLALGTAGTREYF. Filled out from reference TRBV5-1 and TRBJ2-3, the complete variable domain reads KAGVTQTPRYLIKTRGQQVTLSCSPISGHRSVSWYQQTPGQGLQFLFEYFSETQRNKGNFPGRFSGRQFSNSRSEMNVSTLELGDSALYLCASSLALGTAGTREYFGPGTRLTVL.

The CDR3: CASSQVGALPYNSPLHF. CDR3 nucleotides: TGTGCCAGCAGCCAAGTAGGGGCTTTACCCTATAATTCACCCCTCCACTTT. The chain is built from TRBV14 and TRBJ1-6; tentative D call: TRBD1 (5 bases). The V and J ends lost 1 base and 2 bases respectively, with 12 bases between them. The CDR3 has 17 amino acids. From germline, CDR1 is SGHDN and CDR2 FVKESK.

The V and J genes are TRBV7-8 and TRBJ1-1; unclear D gene. The germline gives CDR1 SGHVS, CDR2 FQNEAQ. The CDR3 is 14 residues long. With 3 bases removed from V and 0 bases from J, the gap between germline ends came to 8 bases. CDR3 nucleotide sequence: TGTGCCAGCAGCTTTGGTGCCGTGAACACTGAAGCTTTCTTT. Its protein is CASSFGAVNTEAFF.

The V call is TRBV7-3, the J call TRBJ2-2; D remains ambiguous. Germline V gives CDR1 SGHTA, CDR2 FQGTGA. V lost 5 bases and J 2 bases, leaving 6 bases between the germline ends. The CDR3 is 13 residues long. CDR3: CASSRVNTGELFF. In DNA, the CDR3 is TGTGCCAGCAGCAGGGTAAACACCGGGGAGCTGTTTTTT.

The gene calls are TRBV10-3 and TRBJ1-4; D gene uncertain. This CDR3 spans 12 amino acids. Per the germline V gene, CDR1 is ENHRY and CDR2 is SYGVKD. Trimming removed 6 bases from V and 6 bases from J, with 8 bases in between. The CDR3 DNA follows: TGTGCCATCAGAGGAGGAGATGAAAAACTGTTTTTT. The encoded protein is CAIRGGDEKLFF.

This rearrangement joins TRBV19 to TRBJ2-7, with 8 positions matching TRBD1. The V gene end was trimmed by 3 bases and the J gene end by 6 bases; junction bases not matched to a gene: 1. Germline V gene lookup returns CDR1 LNHDA and CDR2 SQIVND (reference sequence). The CDR3 contains 12 residues. This CDR3 reads CASSMTGVEQYF. Here the CDR3 DNA reads TGTGCCAGTAGTATGACAGGGGTCGAGCAGTACTTC. Full variable domain (missing parts from reference TRBV19 and TRBJ2-7): DGGITQSPKYLFRKEGQNVTLSCEQNLNHDAMYWYRQDPGQGLRLIYYSQIVNDFQKGDIAEGYSVSREKKESFPLTVTSAQKNPTAFYLCASSMTGVEQYFGPGTRLTVT.

This clone was detected a few times. The gene calls are TRBV2 and TRBJ2-7, with 7 bases aligning to TRBD1. This CDR3 is 16 amino acids long. V lost 3 bases and J lost 0; bases outside the gene matches: 8. Germline V gives CDR1 SNHLY, CDR2 FYNNEI. The CDR3 sequence: CASSDSGTVSSYEQYF. The CDR3 bases are TGTGCCAGCAGTGATTCCGGGACAGTAAGCTCCTACGAGCAGTACTTC.

J is TRBJ1-5 and V is TRBV6-6; D is perhaps TRBD1 (6 bases). V lost 4 bases and J lost 5, with 9 bases in between. There are 13 residues in the CDR3. The germline V gene encodes CDR1 MNHNY and CDR2 SVGAGI (reference sequence). CDR3 loop: CASSLDSYQPQHF. DNA of the CDR3: TGTGCCAGCAGTTTGGACAGTTATCAGCCCCAGCATTTT.

The V gene is TRBV18, the J gene TRBJ1-6; TRBD1 aligns across 10 bases. CDR1 is KGHSH and CDR2 is LQKENI in the germline V gene. This CDR3 has 16 amino acids. V shed 1 base and J 6 bases; nucleotides not matched to a gene: 3. CDR3 in amino acids: CASSPLRDRGNSPLHF. For the CDR3, the DNA is TGTGCCAGCTCACCACTTCGGGACAGGGGTAATTCACCCCTCCACTTT.

The rearrangement links TRBV2 to TRBJ2-2; D is possibly TRBD1 (6 bases). The germline V and J ends were trimmed by 5 bases and 7 bases, with 26 bases remaining between them. Germline values: CDR1 SNHLY, CDR2 FYNNEI. This CDR3 has 18 residues. The CDR3 loop is CASSSTRGSWRSGGELFF. Here the CDR3 DNA reads TGTGCCAGCAGTTCTACCAGGGGCAGCTGGAGGTCCGGCGGGGAGCTGTTTTTT.

This sequence joins TRBV7-9 and TRBJ1-3; possibly TRBD1 for D (6 bases). This CDR3 has 15 residues. Germline loops: CDR1 SEHNR, CDR2 FQNEAQ (reference sequence). V lost 1 base and J 4 bases, leaving 11 bases between the germline ends. The CDR3 DNA is TGTGCCAGCAGCTTAGAAACAGGGCTGGGAAACACCATATATTTT. Residues: CASSLETGLGNTIYF.

V usage is TRBV19 and J usage is TRBJ2-1; no clear D gene. The V and J ends lost 3 bases and 8 bases respectively, with 5 bases between them. The CDR3 covers 11 residues. CDR1 is LNHDA and CDR2 is SQIVND in the germline V gene (reference sequence). Here the CDR3 DNA reads TGTGCCAGTAGTATTGTGGATGAGCAGTTCTTC. The encoded protein is CASSIVDEQFF.

V is TRBV28 and J is TRBJ2-1, with 11 bases that match TRBD2. Germline CDR1 reads MDHEN; CDR2 reads SYDVKM. Trimming cost V 6 bases and J 9 bases; bases outside gene matches: 10. CDR3 length: 15 amino acids. As DNA, the CDR3 is TGTGCCAGCAGCCAACTTAGCGGGGGGGCCGGTGAGCAGTTCTTC. Translation: CASSQLSGGAGEQFF.

The V call is TRBV7-2, the J call TRBJ1-1, with D unresolved. The ends were cut back, 9 bases at V and 3 bases at J, with 14 bases in the middle. Germline loops: CDR1 SGHTA, CDR2 FQGNSA. The CDR3 totals 13 residues. The CDR3 protein is CASLFNWDTEAFF. For the CDR3, the DNA is TGTGCCAGTCTATTCAACTGGGACACTGAAGCTTTCTTT.

The chain recombines TRBV19 with TRBJ2-5; 9 nucleotides line up with TRBD1. The J segment lost 7 bases and the V segment lost 4 bases, leaving 7 bases of the junction unmatched. CDR3 length: 14 residues. Germline CDR1 is LNHDA and CDR2 is SQIVND (reference sequence). The CDR3 region is CASSTQGAGVTQYF. CDR3 bases: TGTGCCAGTAGTACACAGGGGGCCGGGGTGACCCAGTACTTC. The whole variable domain, remainder taken from reference TRBV19 and TRBJ2-5, is DGGITQSPKYLFRKEGQNVTLSCEQNLNHDAMYWYRQDPGQGLRLIYYSQIVNDFQKGDIAEGYSVSREKKESFPLTVTSAQKNPTAFYLCASSTQGAGVTQYFGPGTRLLVL.

The count of this clone is one. The CDR3 sequence is CASSVNREPSGNTIYF. The CDR3, as DNA: TGTGCCAGCAGTGTTAACCGTGAGCCCTCTGGAAACACCATATATTTT. V gene TRBV2 combines with J gene TRBJ1-3; D not certain. Germline V gene data show CDR1 as SNHLY and CDR2 as FYNNEI. The CDR3 totals 16 residues. V lost 4 bases and J 0 bases, leaving 13 bases between the germline ends.

The V call is TRBV5-1, the J call TRBJ2-5, with a possible D match to TRBD2 (6 bases). This CDR3 has 14 amino acids. Germline V gives CDR1 SGHRS, CDR2 YFSETQ. V gave up 6 bases and J gave up 4 bases, with 16 bases separating them. CDR3 bases: TGCGCCAGCACCCTCGGGGCGCGGGGAGAGACCCAGTACTTC. It encodes CASTLGARGETQYF.

In its sample, this clone was seen once. The chain joins TRBV5-5 to TRBJ2-2, with D perhaps matching TRBD1 or TRBD2 (5 bases each). Trimming left V 4 bases short and J 1 base short, with 11 bases between. The germline V gene has CDR1 SGHKS and CDR2 YYEKEE (reference sequence). CDR3 size: 15 residues. CDR3 amino acids: CASSPQRGNTGELFF. In nucleotides, the CDR3 is TGTGCCAGCAGCCCCCAGAGGGGGAACACCGGGGAGCTGTTTTTT.

The chain recombines TRBV6-6 with TRBJ1-4; a weak D match, TRBD1 (5 bases). Germline-derived CDR1 and CDR2 are MNHNY and SVGAGI (reference sequence). V was trimmed by 4 bases and J by 8 bases, leaving 17 bases between them. The CDR3 totals 15 residues. This chain's CDR3 is CASSSLGGRAEKLFF. CDR3 DNA: TGTGCCAGCAGTTCACTCGGGGGGAGAGCGGAAAAACTGTTTTTT.

This chain uses TRBV5-4 with TRBJ2-3; D is undetermined. This CDR3 contains 15 residues. CDR1 and CDR2 from the germline V gene are SGHNT and YYREEE (reference sequence). Trimming took off 0 bases at V and 0 bases at J, with 8 bases between the two ends. The DNA of the CDR3 is TGTGCCAGCAGCTTGGTTGCAGCTAGCACAGATACGCAGTATTTT. Translation gives CASSLVAASTDTQYF.